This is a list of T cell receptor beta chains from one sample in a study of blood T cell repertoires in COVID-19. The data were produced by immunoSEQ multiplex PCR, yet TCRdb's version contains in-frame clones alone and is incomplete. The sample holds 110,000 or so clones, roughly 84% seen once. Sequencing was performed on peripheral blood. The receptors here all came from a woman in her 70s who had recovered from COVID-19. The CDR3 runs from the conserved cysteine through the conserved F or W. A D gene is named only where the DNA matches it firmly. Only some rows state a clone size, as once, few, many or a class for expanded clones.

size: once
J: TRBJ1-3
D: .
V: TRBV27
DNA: TGTGCCAGCAGCAACGGGGGGCCCTTTAACTCTGGAAACACCATATATTTT
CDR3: CASSNGGPFNSGNTIYF

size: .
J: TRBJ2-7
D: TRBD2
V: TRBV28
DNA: TGTGCCAGCAGCCCCGCCGGGACTAGAGCTGGCGAGCAGTACTTC
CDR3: CASSPAGTRAGEQYF

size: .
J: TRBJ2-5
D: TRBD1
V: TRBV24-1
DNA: TGTGCCACCAGTGACCCCGACAGGGGGCCAGGAGAGACCCAGTACTTC
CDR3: CATSDPDRGPGETQYF

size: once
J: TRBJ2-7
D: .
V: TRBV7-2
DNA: TGTGCCAGCTGGCAGGGGACCGCCTACGAGCAGTACTTC
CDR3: CASWQGTAYEQYF

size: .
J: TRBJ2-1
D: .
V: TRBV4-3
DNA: TGCGCCAGCAGCCAAGATCCCCCCAAAAGACAGGTACCCCACAATGAGCAGTTCTTC
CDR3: CASSQDPPKRQVPHNEQFF

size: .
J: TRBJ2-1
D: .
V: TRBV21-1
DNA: TGTGCGGTATCGAGTCGGGACAGGGGGCTCGATGAGCAGTTCTTC
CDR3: CAVSSRDRGLDEQFF

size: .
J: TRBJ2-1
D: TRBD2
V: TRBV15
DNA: TGTGCCACCAGCCCTCTAGCGGGGGATTACAATGAGCAGTTCTTC
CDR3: CATSPLAGDYNEQFF

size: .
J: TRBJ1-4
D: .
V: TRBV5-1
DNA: TGCGCCAGCAGCCTCCGCCCTGCGACTAATGAAAAACTGTTTTTT
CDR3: CASSLRPATNEKLFF

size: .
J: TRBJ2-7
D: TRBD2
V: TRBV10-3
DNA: TGTGCCATCAGTGGTCCGGGACTAGCGGGAGTCTACGAGCAGTACTTC
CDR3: CAISGPGLAGVYEQYF

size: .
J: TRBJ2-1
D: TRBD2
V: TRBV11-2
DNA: TGTGCCAGCAGCTTTGACATAGCGGGAGGGCAGTCCTACAATGAGCAGTTCTTC
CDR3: CASSFDIAGGQSYNEQFF

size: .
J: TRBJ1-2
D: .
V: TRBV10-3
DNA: TGTGCCATCAGTGAACGTACAGGGTCTAACTATGGCTACACCTTC
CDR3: CAISERTGSNYGYTF

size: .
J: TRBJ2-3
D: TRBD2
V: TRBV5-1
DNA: TGCGCCAGCAGCGGTCCCCCGACTAGCGGCACAGATACGCAGTATTTT
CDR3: CASSGPPTSGTDTQYF

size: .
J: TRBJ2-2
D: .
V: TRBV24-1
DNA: TGTGCCACCAGTGACCCCAAACACAACACCGGGGAGCTGTTTTTT
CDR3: CATSDPKHNTGELFF

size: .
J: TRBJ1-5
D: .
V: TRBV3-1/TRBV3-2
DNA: TGTGCCAGCAGCCAAGGGACAGAGGGCTATCAGCCCCAGCATTTT
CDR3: CASSQGTEGYQPQHF

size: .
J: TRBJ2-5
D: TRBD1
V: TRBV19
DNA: TGTGCCAGTAGTATTGGGGGACAGGGGGACGAGACCCAGTACTTC
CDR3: CASSIGGQGDETQYF

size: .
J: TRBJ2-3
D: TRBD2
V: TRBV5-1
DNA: TGCGCCAGCAGCTTCGACGGGAGGGTGGGCACAGATACGCAGTATTTT
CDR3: CASSFDGRVGTDTQYF

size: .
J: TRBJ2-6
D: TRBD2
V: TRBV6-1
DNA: TGTGCCAGCAGTGAGGGACTAGCGGGGCTGTCCAGAGGGGCCAACGTCCTGACTTTC
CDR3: CASSEGLAGLSRGANVLTF

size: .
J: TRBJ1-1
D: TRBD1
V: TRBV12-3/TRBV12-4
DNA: TGTGCCAGCAGTGGGGACAGTGAAGCTTTCTTT
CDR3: CASSGDSEAFF